Sequencing of this T cell receptor beta chain was carried out in a study of blood T cell repertoires in COVID-19. The wider study: COVID-19 samples, acute and convalescent, were from the United States, Italy and Spain. PBMCs, B-cell-depleted T cells, or T cells were the source of the cDNA or gDNA that made up the material.

Original handling: Amplification from reference gene primers served as the basis for estimated nucleated cell counts. Profiled with immunoSEQ multiplex PCR; TCRdb holds only in-frame clones, not every one. V and J calls and clone size are those listed in that table; D and trimming were worked out from the DNA. The data contain 200,000 to 300,000 clones, 75% to 85% of them singletons. Per germline, CDR1 MNHEY and CDR2 SVGAGI. The CDR3 consists of 12 residues. V lost 6 bases to trimming and J lost 12 bases, with 15 bases between them. The gene calls are TRBV6-5 and TRBJ2-1; D not resolved. The sequencing input was peripheral blood. The TCR comes from a human donor in a cohort sampled during active COVID-19. The CDR3 sequence is CASSPSMVVQFF. The CDR3 DNA is TGTGCCAGCAGCCCGTCAATGGTAGTGCAGTTCTTC.